This T cell receptor (beta chain) was profiled in a study of Graves' ophthalmopathy and Graves' hyperthyroidism. This clonotype has more than one count but fewer than ten. The antigen is not known. The CDR3 sequence is 16 residues long. Germline V lookup: CDR1 KGHDR, CDR2 SFDVKD. Trimming cost V 4 bases and J 3 bases; bases outside gene matches: 6. CDR3 regions of TCR beta were amplified from RNA transcripts. Scientists carried out first-round RT-PCR using HTBI primers and then a second-round multiplex PCR. TCRdb independently ran MiXCR on the multiplex PCR reads; one entry per CDR3 protein. Of more than 300,000 distinct CDR3 sequences in the sample, 15% were seen once. General study points: Among thyroid clonotypes expanded above 0.001 frequency, most also appeared in blood. Sensitivity reached 60% to 71% and specificity about 72% when the model predicted ophthalmopathy progression. In separating ophthalmopathy from stable hyperthyroidism, a 13-signature model achieved nearly 90% sensitivity and around 80% specificity.

The chain links TRBV24-1 to TRBJ2-2, with TRBD2 matching over 8 bases. Material: peripheral blood. This sequence was found in a woman between 18 and 29 years old with stable Graves' hyperthyroidism. The CDR3 coding sequence is TGTGCCACCAGTGACCTACGGGGGGGCGACACCGGGGAGCTGTTTTTT. Translation gives CATSDLRGGDTGELFF.